The sequence of this T cell receptor beta chain was determined in a study of blood T cell repertoires in COVID-19. The wider study: T cells, B-cell-depleted T cells, or PBMCs provided the cDNA or gDNA that served as material.

CDR1 is SGHTA and CDR2 is FQGTGA in the germline V gene. This CDR3 has 13 residues. Germline trimming cut 1 base from V and 5 bases from J; bases unmatched to any gene: 2. In the study's own analysis: Reference gene primer amplification yielded estimated nucleated cell counts. Generated by immunoSEQ multiplex PCR, the TCRdb table keeps only in-frame clones and is missing some. V and J calls and clone size follow that table, whereas D and trimming were derived from the DNA. Here the sample spans roughly 400,000 clones, around 87% being singletons. The sequence came from a woman in her sixties or seventies with COVID-19, enrolled during active disease. Material for sequencing was peripheral blood. The V gene is TRBV7-3, the J gene TRBJ2-7; 7 bases are shared with TRBD1. This CDR3 reads CASSLNRGHEQYF. The CDR3 coding sequence is TGTGCCAGCAGCTTAAACAGGGGCCACGAGCAGTACTTC.